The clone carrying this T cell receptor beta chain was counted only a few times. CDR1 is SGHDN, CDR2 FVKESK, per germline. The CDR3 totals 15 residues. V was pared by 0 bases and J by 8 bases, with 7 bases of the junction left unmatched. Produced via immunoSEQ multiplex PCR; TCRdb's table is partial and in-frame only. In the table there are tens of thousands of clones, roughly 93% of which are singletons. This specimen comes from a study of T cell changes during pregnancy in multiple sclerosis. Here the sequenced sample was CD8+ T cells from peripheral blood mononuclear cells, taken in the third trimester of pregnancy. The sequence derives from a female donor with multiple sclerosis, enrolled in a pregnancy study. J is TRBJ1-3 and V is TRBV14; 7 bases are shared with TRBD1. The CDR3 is CASSQDAGGKDTIYF. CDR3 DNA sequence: TGTGCCAGCAGCCAAGACGCAGGGGGAAAGGACACCATATATTTT.